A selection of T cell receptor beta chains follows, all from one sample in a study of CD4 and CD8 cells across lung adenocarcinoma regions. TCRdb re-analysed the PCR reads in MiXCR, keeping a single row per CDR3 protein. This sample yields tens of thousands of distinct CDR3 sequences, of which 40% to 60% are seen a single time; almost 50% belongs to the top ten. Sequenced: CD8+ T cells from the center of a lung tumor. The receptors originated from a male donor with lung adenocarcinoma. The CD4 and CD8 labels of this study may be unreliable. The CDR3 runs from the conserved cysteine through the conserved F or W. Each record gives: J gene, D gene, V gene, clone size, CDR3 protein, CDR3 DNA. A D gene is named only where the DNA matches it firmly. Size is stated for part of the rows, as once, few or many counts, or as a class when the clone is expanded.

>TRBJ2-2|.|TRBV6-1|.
CASGVGLEARETQYFGNTGELFF
.
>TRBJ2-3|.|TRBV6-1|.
CASRGRGGRAKDTQYF
TGTGCCAGCAGGGGAAGGGGGGGGCGGGCCAAAGATACGCAGTACTTT
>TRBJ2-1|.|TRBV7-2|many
CASSLTTGPALGEQFF
TGTGCCAGCAGCTTAACTACCGGGCCAGCACTCGGTGAGCAGTTCTTC
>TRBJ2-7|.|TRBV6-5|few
CASSYTHSMGSSYEQYF
TGTGCCAGCAGTTACACACATAGTATGGGGAGCTCCTACGAGCAGTACTTC
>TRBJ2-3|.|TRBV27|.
CGGSYLETQYF
TGTGGGGGCAGTTACCTAGAGACGCAGTATTTT
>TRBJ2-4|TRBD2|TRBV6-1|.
CASRRAGSAKNIQYF
TGTGCCAGCAGGCGAGCGGGATCAGCCAAAAACATTCAGTACTTC
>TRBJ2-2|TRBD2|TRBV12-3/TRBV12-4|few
CASSPLAGASNTGELFF
TGTGCCAGCAGCCCTCTAGCGGGCGCATCGAACACCGGGGAGCTGTTTTTT
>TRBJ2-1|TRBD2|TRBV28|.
CASSLLAEAHNEQFF
TGTGCCAGCAGTCTCCTAGCGGAGGCCCACAATGAGCAGTTCTTC
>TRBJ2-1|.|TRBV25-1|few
CASSVLQGNYNEQFF
TGTGCCAGCAGTGTTTTGCAGGGGAACTACAATGAGCAGTTCTTC
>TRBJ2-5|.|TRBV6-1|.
CASAREETQYF
TGTGCCAGCGCAAGGGAAGAGACCCAGTACTTC
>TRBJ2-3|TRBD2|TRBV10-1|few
CASSSGLAARLGTDTQYF
TGCGCCAGCAGCTCGGGACTAGCGGCTCGGTTGGGCACAGATACGCAGTATTTT
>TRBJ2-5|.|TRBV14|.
CASGGHGETQYF
TGTGCCAGCGGTGGCCATGGGGAGACCCAGTACTTC
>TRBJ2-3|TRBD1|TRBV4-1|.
CASSQGTGPDTQYF
TGCGCCAGCAGCCAGGGGACAGGCCCAGATACGCAGTATTTT
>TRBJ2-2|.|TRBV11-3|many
CASSQKTDTGELFF
TGTGCCAGCAGCCAAAAGACAGACACCGGGGAGCTGTTTTTT
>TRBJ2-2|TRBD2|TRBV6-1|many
CASRPLAGGSGELFF
TGTGCCAGCAGACCTTTAGCGGGAGGGTCCGGGGAGCTGTTTTTT
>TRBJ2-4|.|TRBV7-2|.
CASTGVRAKNTQYF
TGTGCCAGCACGGGGGTGAGAGCCAAAAACACTCAGTACTTT